These T cell receptor beta chains were read from a single sample in a study of CD8 T cells in ankylosing spondylitis. TCRdb called the 5' RACE reads again in MiXCR, with one record for every CDR3 protein. The sample holds some 220,000 distinct CDR3 sequences; around 7.9% are singletons and the top ten take approximately 15%. Sample: blood, either unsorted or a sorted T cell fraction (not recorded which). Every receptor here comes from a male donor with ankylosing spondylitis. The conserved cysteine and the conserved F or W are not part of the CDR3 here. Fields, in order: CDR3 protein, V gene, clone size. Rows may omit the clone size; those that give it use once, few, many or a size class.

CDR3 protein: ATSDFGQQEQF
V gene: TRBV24-1
clone size: many

CDR3 protein: ASSSDRGKSGYT
V gene: TRBV5-1
clone size: -

CDR3 protein: ASSRPGQGFHEQY
V gene: TRBV5-5
clone size: -

CDR3 protein: ASSETGTAAYNEQF
V gene: TRBV9
clone size: many

CDR3 protein: ASSVGTGRSNEQF
V gene: TRBV9
clone size: many

CDR3 protein: ASSQDHGRDQPQH
V gene: TRBV4-3
clone size: many

CDR3 protein: ASSPGGIQY
V gene: TRBV12-3/TRBV12-4
clone size: many

CDR3 protein: ASSFVPRQGERYGYT
V gene: TRBV7-9
clone size: many

CDR3 protein: ASSPLTGSLTGEQF
V gene: TRBV3-1
clone size: few

CDR3 protein: ASSVGGGTQETQY
V gene: TRBV9
clone size: many

CDR3 protein: ASSQNRVYSYEQY
V gene: TRBV18
clone size: many

CDR3 protein: ASSFWLGDNEQF
V gene: TRBV7-2
clone size: many

CDR3 protein: ASSTGYGYTGELF
V gene: TRBV6-9
clone size: many

CDR3 protein: ASSLGSGFYNEQF
V gene: TRBV5-1
clone size: few

CDR3 protein: ASSTPDRASTEAF
V gene: TRBV6-1
clone size: many

CDR3 protein: SARSFWTGLEQY
V gene: TRBV20-1
clone size: few

CDR3 protein: ASRTGRYQY
V gene: TRBV27
clone size: many

CDR3 protein: ASSLDPQGGYGYT
V gene: TRBV11-2
clone size: -

CDR3 protein: SVEAGTYGYT
V gene: TRBV29-1
clone size: few

CDR3 protein: ASSPEAASNQPQH
V gene: TRBV19
clone size: few

CDR3 protein: SARELWGGEQY
V gene: TRBV20-1
clone size: -

CDR3 protein: ASSSVRDRGIYGYT
V gene: TRBV28
clone size: many

CDR3 protein: ASSYTGFNEQF
V gene: TRBV6-5
clone size: many

CDR3 protein: ASSSRKGFSTDTQY
V gene: TRBV11-2
clone size: few

CDR3 protein: AISESGHLNTEAF
V gene: TRBV10-3
clone size: many

CDR3 protein: ATSRGGTGVRNEQF
V gene: TRBV15
clone size: many

CDR3 protein: ASSLGTYTEAF
V gene: TRBV7-6
clone size: many

CDR3 protein: ATSPRTLGTEAF
V gene: TRBV15
clone size: many

CDR3 protein: ASSNPGQGYQPQH
V gene: TRBV5-5
clone size: -

CDR3 protein: ASSVQGATYEQY
V gene: TRBV28
clone size: -

CDR3 protein: ASSPVGINYEQY
V gene: TRBV28
clone size: many

CDR3 protein: ATSSPVGAGGVDNEKLF
V gene: TRBV15
clone size: many

CDR3 protein: ASSSGMSNTQY
V gene: TRBV7-6
clone size: few

CDR3 protein: ASSQAPGQYNEQF
V gene: TRBV4-1
clone size: many

CDR3 protein: ASSIWPGGGTDTQY
V gene: TRBV27
clone size: few

CDR3 protein: ASSPLGPNTEAF
V gene: TRBV27
clone size: many

CDR3 protein: ASSFGQGYPQH
V gene: TRBV7-9
clone size: many

CDR3 protein: ASSHRQGLNTGELF
V gene: TRBV4-3
clone size: many

CDR3 protein: ATSDLSRGVTTGELF
V gene: TRBV24-1
clone size: many

CDR3 protein: ASSPQPSPRNEQY
V gene: TRBV18
clone size: many

CDR3 protein: ASSVGVGHYGYT
V gene: TRBV9
clone size: -

CDR3 protein: ASSDGIGKEKLF
V gene: TRBV2
clone size: -

CDR3 protein: ASSPPRLAVKEPDTQY
V gene: TRBV7-8
clone size: many

CDR3 protein: ASSRDRGPNYGYT
V gene: TRBV3-1
clone size: many

CDR3 protein: ASSLGTSVGEQF
V gene: TRBV7-9
clone size: few

CDR3 protein: ASSPPPIGGAEAF
V gene: TRBV18
clone size: many

CDR3 protein: ASSAAGGANEKLF
V gene: TRBV9
clone size: many

CDR3 protein: ASSERSSGRNEQF
V gene: TRBV10-1
clone size: few

CDR3 protein: ASSEYKQGFPYT
V gene: TRBV25-1
clone size: many

CDR3 protein: ASRDRTMQY
V gene: TRBV6-4
clone size: -

CDR3 protein: ASSLDQRTGAGSPLH
V gene: TRBV11-2
clone size: many

CDR3 protein: ASSFRTGVWETQY
V gene: TRBV27
clone size: few

CDR3 protein: ASGLESGENTEAF
V gene: TRBV27
clone size: many